The clone carrying this TCR beta chain was picked up a small number of times. The authors sequenced patients whose flow cytometry had shown CD8+CD57+ cell expansion. This sample was taken from a study of CD8+CD57+ T cells in acquired aplastic anemia. Trimming pared 1 base from V and 10 bases from J, leaving 8 bases between. This CDR3 region has 13 residues. The germline CDR1 and CDR2 sequences are SGHVS and FNYEAQ. Profiling of TCR beta VDJ combinations and CDR3 sequences used genomic DNA as template. Each CDR3 protein is one row after TCRdb ran MiXCR on the reads. The repertoire consists of around 170,000 distinct CDR3 sequences, with approximately 50% occurring once and the leading ten covering about 9.7%.

Input material: sorted CD4+, CD8+, or CD8+CD57+ T cells (not recorded which) from PBMCs. The rearrangement uses TRBV7-6 and TRBJ1-6, with D uncertain. This TCR was recovered from a human donor with aplastic anemia. The CDR3 nucleotides are TGTGCCAGCAGCTTAGGCGCAAGCTCACCCCTCCACTTT. Amino acid sequence: CASSLGASSPLHF.